The 24 T cell receptor beta chains presented below share a single source sample, sequenced in a study of shared clonotypes between healthy human individuals. The repertoire was sequenced with immunoSEQ multiplex PCR; TCRdb's copy has only in-frame clones and lacks some. The table includes approximately 1.4 million clones, 98% detected once. The sample comprised naive CD4+ T cells sorted from blood. Noted subset: CD45RA+ positively selected. These receptor sequences come from a man under 40 in good health.

This chain connects TRBV28 to TRBJ1-3, with 7 nucleotides matching TRBD1. Losses at the gene ends were 3 bases for V and 0 bases for J; bases not matched to a gene: 8. This CDR3 is built from 17 residues. Germline values: CDR1 MDHEN, CDR2 SYDVKM. For the CDR3, the DNA is TGTGCCAGCAGTTTCCTGACAGGGTCTAGCTCTGGAAACACCATATATTTT. Protein: CASSFLTGSSSGNTIYF.

As for this clone: The identical CDR3 is also encoded by other nucleotide sequences in the sample. The rearrangement links TRBV6-5 to TRBJ2-7, with 9 bases lining up with TRBD1. This CDR3 is 13 amino acids long. Germline loops: CDR1 MNHEY, CDR2 SVGAGI. V gave up 5 bases and J gave up 3 bases; unmatched junction bases: 2. CDR3 in amino acids: CASSRDRVYEQYF. The CDR3 nucleotides read TGTGCCAGCAGTCGGGACAGGGTCTACGAGCAGTACTTC.

The chain couples TRBV11-2 to TRBJ2-3; 7 bases are a match to TRBD2. The CDR3 has 14 amino acids. Trimming cost V 1 base and J 6 bases; bases outside gene matches: 4. CDR1 and CDR2 (germline): SGHAT, FQNNGV. For the CDR3, the DNA is TGTGCCAGCAGCTTAGGGGAGGGCGGCGATACGCAGTATTTT. Translated, it gives CASSLGEGGDTQYF.

Notes on this clone: Distinct nucleotide sequences in the sample also encode this CDR3. The chain joins TRBV18 to TRBJ2-6; D unresolved. Germline V gene lookup returns CDR1 KGHSH and CDR2 LQKENI. V was cut by 0 bases and J by 2 bases, with 5 bases left in between. There are 15 residues in the CDR3. The CDR3 protein is CASSPPRAGANVLTF. DNA for the CDR3: TGTGCCAGCTCACCACCTAGGGCTGGGGCCAACGTCCTGACTTTC.

The rearrangement joins TRBV5-1 to TRBJ2-5, with a possible D match to TRBD1 (5 bases). Germline values: CDR1 SGHRS, CDR2 YFSETQ. The CDR3 spans 15 residues. The V end was cut by 4 bases, the J end by 1 base, with 14 bases between. The CDR3 here is CASSNAKGAQETQYF. The CDR3 DNA reads TGCGCCAGCAGCAATGCAAAAGGGGCCCAAGAGACCCAGTACTTC.

This clone has just one count. The genes are TRBV27 and TRBJ2-7, with 12 bases matching TRBD1. V shed 6 bases and J 5 bases; nucleotides not matched to a gene: 5. CDR3 size: 14 residues. The V gene's germline CDR1 is MNHEY and CDR2 SMNVEV (reference sequence). The CDR3 nucleotides are TGTGCCAGCAGCCCGGGACAGGGGGCCCACGAGCAGTACTTC. Encoded protein: CASSPGQGAHEQYF.

Remarks on this clone: This same CDR3 is encoded by further DNA sequences in the sample. J is TRBJ1-5 and V is TRBV28, with D hard to call. Germline V gene data show CDR1 as MDHEN and CDR2 as SYDVKM. V lost 3 bases and J 6 bases, leaving 3 bases between the germline ends. The CDR3 covers 11 residues. The CDR3 protein is CASSFGQPQHF. CDR3 sequence (DNA): TGTGCCAGCAGTTTTGGTCAGCCCCAGCATTTT.

V gene TRBV2 combines with J gene TRBJ1-4, with TRBD1 as a possible D gene (6 bases). Per germline, CDR1 SNHLY and CDR2 FYNNEI. Trimming removed 7 bases at V and 5 bases at J, with 17 bases between. The CDR3 extends over 15 amino acids. CDR3 residues: CASIIERGRNEKLFF. In nucleotides, the CDR3 is TGTGCCAGCATCATCGAACGGGGGCGGAATGAAAAACTGTTTTTT. Supplemented by reference TRBV2 and TRBJ1-4, the full variable domain reads EPEVTQTPSHQVTQMGQEVILRCVPISNHLYFYWYRQILGQKVEFLVSFYNNEISEKSEIFDDQFSVERPDGSNFTLKIRSTKLEDSAMYFCASIIERGRNEKLFFGSGTQLSVL.

The rearrangement uses TRBV7-6 and TRBJ1-3; D is unclear. CDR1 and CDR2 from the germline V gene are SGHVS and FNYEAQ. Between the trimmed V and J ends, which lost 2 bases and 0 bases, there was a span of 11 bases. The CDR3 totals 16 residues. The CDR3 DNA follows: TGTGCCAGCAGCTTATTGAGGGAAAGCTCTGGAAACACCATATATTTT. Amino acid sequence: CASSLLRESSGNTIYF.

This clone was seen a single time. V is TRBV5-1 and J is TRBJ1-1; D is perhaps TRBD1 (5 bases). CDR1 is SGHRS, CDR2 YFSETQ, per germline. Between the trimmed V and J ends, which lost 4 bases and 0 bases, there was a span of 13 bases. This CDR3 contains 15 residues. The chain's CDR3 is CASSLNPGVNTEAFF. The CDR3 DNA reads TGCGCCAGCAGCCTCAACCCGGGGGTGAACACTGAAGCTTTCTTT. Full variable domain (remainder filled in from reference TRBV5-1 and TRBJ1-1): KAGVTQTPRYLIKTRGQQVTLSCSPISGHRSVSWYQQTPGQGLQFLFEYFSETQRNKGNFPGRFSGRQFSNSRSEMNVSTLELGDSALYLCASSLNPGVNTEAFFGQGTRLTVV.

V gene TRBV9 combines with J gene TRBJ2-2, with TRBD2 matching over 8 bases. V was pared by 0 bases and J by 5 bases, with 9 bases of the junction left unmatched. CDR1 and CDR2 (germline): SGDLS, YYNGEE. The CDR3 runs 17 residues. In nucleotides, the CDR3 is TGTGCCAGCAGCGTAGGCTTATCGGGAGGGCCTACCGGGGAGCTGTTTTTT. Protein product: CASSVGLSGGPTGELFF.

This sequence joins TRBV5-5 and TRBJ2-7; D may match TRBD1 or TRBD2 (6 bases each). CDR3 size: 16 residues. CDR1 and CDR2 (germline): SGHKS, YYEKEE (reference sequence). V lost 3 bases, J lost 2 bases, and 18 bases lay in between. The CDR3 loop is CASSSLGGGSPYEQYF. In DNA form, the CDR3 reads TGTGCCAGCAGCTCCCTCGGAGGGGGTAGCCCCTACGAGCAGTACTTC.

The J gene is TRBJ2-3, the V gene TRBV2, with 9 bases lining up with TRBD1. Germline trimming cut 2 bases from V and 9 bases from J; bases unmatched to any gene: 6. Germline CDR1 SNHLY, CDR2 FYNNEI. This CDR3 is built from 14 residues. CDR3 in DNA: TGTGCCAGCAGTGAATCGGACAGGGGAGGGACGCAGTATTTT. It translates to CASSESDRGGTQYF.

V and J are TRBV11-2 and TRBJ2-7; 8 bases fit TRBD1. With 5 bases clipped from V and 6 bases from J, the junction kept 6 bases outside the gene matches. In germline, CDR1 is SGHAT, CDR2 FQNNGV. The CDR3 is made up of 13 amino acids. CDR3 sequence reads: CASSGQGLSEQYF. DNA for the CDR3: TGTGCCAGCAGCGGACAGGGACTCAGCGAGCAGTACTTC.

This chain joins TRBV20-1 and TRBJ2-1; D is tentatively TRBD1 or TRBD2 (6 bases each). Germline-derived CDR1 and CDR2 are DFQATT and SNEGSKA (reference sequence). There are 10 residues in the CDR3. V was clipped by 5 bases and J by 10 bases, with 9 bases between them. DNA for the CDR3: TGCAGTGCTGGAGGGGGAGAGCAGTTCTTC. It yields the protein CSAGGGEQFF.

The chain is built from TRBV29-1 and TRBJ2-5; possible D gene TRBD1, 6 bases. Germline values: CDR1 SQVTM, CDR2 ANQGSEA. The V gene lost 6 bases and the J gene lost 1 base, with 15 bases spanning the gap. This CDR3 is 14 amino acids long. The CDR3 spells CSVRNRAIQETQYF. The CDR3 region has the DNA TGCAGCGTGAGAAACAGGGCGATCCAAGAGACCCAGTACTTC.

The chain has TRBV5-1 and TRBJ1-1, with a weak D call TRBD1 (5 bases). Looked up from germline, CDR1 is SGHRS and CDR2 is YFSETQ. The CDR3 is made up of 14 amino acids. V was shortened by 1 base and J by 3 bases, with 10 bases between the two germline ends. The CDR3, as DNA: TGCGCCAGCAGCTTGTCAGGGCCGGACACTGAAGCTTTCTTT. Its translation: CASSLSGPDTEAFF.

The chain employs TRBV5-1 and TRBJ2-2; 7 bases map to TRBD2. The CDR3 has 15 residues. Germline V gene lookup returns CDR1 SGHRS and CDR2 YFSETQ. J was trimmed by 0 bases and V by 5 bases; bases with no gene match: 4. This chain's CDR3 is CASSRSGTNTGELFF. CDR3 nucleotides: TGCGCCAGCAGTCGGAGCGGGACGAACACCGGGGAGCTGTTTTTT.

This clone has only one observation. The V and J genes are TRBV6-6 and TRBJ2-1, with 11 bases fitting TRBD2. V was clipped by 10 bases and J by 6 bases; unmatched bases: 14. The CDR3 runs 16 residues. Germline V CDR1 and CDR2: MNHNY, SVGAGI (reference sequence). In nucleotides, the CDR3 is TGTGCCACCCTACCGGGGACTAGCGGACAGACCAATGAGCAGTTCTTC. Protein product: CATLPGTSGQTNEQFF.

This clone is a singleton in its sample. The chain is built from TRBV5-1 and TRBJ1-1; D gene uncertain. V lost 0 bases and J lost 1, with 10 bases in between. The CDR3 spans 15 residues. CDR1 SGHRS and CDR2 YFSETQ come from the germline V gene. Here the CDR3 reads CASSLEVGRNTEAFF. The DNA for the CDR3 is TGCGCCAGCAGCTTGGAAGTGGGGAGGAACACTGAAGCTTTCTTT.

The J gene is TRBJ2-3, the V gene TRBV7-2; no clear D gene. The CDR3 runs to 14 residues. The germline V gene encodes CDR1 SGHTA and CDR2 FQGNSA. V shed 7 bases and J shed 1 base, with 12 bases lying between them. This CDR3 is CASTGNWGTDTQYF. The DNA of the CDR3 is TGTGCCAGCACCGGAAATTGGGGCACAGATACGCAGTATTTT.

This chain links TRBV5-6 with TRBJ1-1; TRBD1 matches at 10 bases. V shed 1 base and J 3 bases; nucleotides not matched to a gene: 3. This CDR3 comprises 15 residues. CDR1 is SGHDT, CDR2 YYEEEE, per germline. For the CDR3, the DNA is TGTGCCAGCAGCTTGTCCGGGACAGGGGACACTGAAGCTTTCTTT. Residues: CASSLSGTGDTEAFF. The complete variable domain, with remaining parts taken from reference TRBV5-6 and TRBJ1-1, reads DAGVTQSPTHLIKTRGQQVTLRCSPKSGHDTVSWYQQALGQGPQFIFQYYEEEERQRGNFPDRFSGHQFPNYSSELNVNALLLGDSALYLCASSLSGTGDTEAFFGQGTRLTVV.

This clone has a single count. The chain carries TRBV29-1 and TRBJ2-1; 8 bases map to TRBD1. Losses at the gene ends were 6 bases for V and 3 bases for J; bases not matched to a gene: 10. CDR1 is SQVTM and CDR2 is ANQGSEA in the germline V gene. The CDR3 spans 15 residues. The DNA for the CDR3 is TGCAGCGTGTGGGGCGACAGGGGCCACTACAATGAGCAGTTCTTC. It specifies CSVWGDRGHYNEQFF.

The chain is built from TRBV7-3 and TRBJ2-3; no reliable D call. CDR1 and CDR2 (germline): SGHTA, FQGTGA. V lost 2 bases to trimming and J lost 4 bases, with 13 bases between them. CDR3 length: 15 amino acids. The CDR3 DNA follows: TGTGCCAGCAGCTTATCCAGGAATACCGCAGATACGCAGTATTTT. Translated: CASSLSRNTADTQYF.